The clone carrying this T cell receptor beta chain was detected a few times. Its target is unknown. This sample is drawn from a study of blood T cells in healthy people across ages. There are 15 residues in the CDR3. CDR1 is SQVTM and CDR2 is ANQGSEA in the germline V gene. The second PCR ran roughly 7 to 12 cycles with a sample-barcoded 5' primer and J-beta primers. TCRdb reanalysed the 5' RACE reads using MiXCR and keeps one entry per CDR3 protein. The sample comprises 1.5 million to 2 million distinct CDR3 sequences, about two fifths of which are singletons, and about 23% rests with the top ten. Whole-study results and caveats: The authors considered diversity estimates from one million T cells to be underestimates.

This clonotype was obtained from a human donor in good health. The chain employs TRBV29-1 and TRBJ2-5, with TRBD1 identical over 9 bases. Material for sequencing was blood. Here the CDR3 reads CGMFVPGQGQETQYF. Here the CDR3 DNA reads TGCGGAATGTTCGTCCCGGGACAGGGTCAAGAGACCCAGTACTTC.